This TCR beta chain was identified during a study of technical replicates of blood from several donors. This CDR3 has 15 amino acids. V was cut by 1 base and J by 0 bases, with 11 bases left in between. The V gene's germline CDR1 is SGHRS and CDR2 YFSETQ. This table comes from immunoSEQ multiplex PCR, and its TCRdb copy is limited to in-frame clones, with some not included. This sample has approximately 69,000 clones; roughly 96% occur once, and the top ten carry roughly 0.21%. V and J are TRBV5-1 and TRBJ2-7, with D unresolved. This receptor was taken from a human donor in good health. Material for sequencing was T cells isolated from PBMCs. In nucleotides, the CDR3 is TGCGCCAGCAGCTTGACTGGTCGAAGCTCCTACGAGCAGTACTTC. Amino acid sequence: CASSLTGRSSYEQYF.